Listed here are 28 T cell receptor beta chains from one sample, sequenced in a study of shared T cell receptors in the human thymus. Sequencing was performed with immunoSEQ multiplex PCR; in TCRdb, only in-frame clones are kept and a portion is missing. This sample has a few hundred thousand clones, with around 95% found just once. Sequenced: thymocytes. Source of these receptors: a human donor.

This chain links TRBV6-6 with TRBJ2-7; possible D gene TRBD2, 5 bases. The germline CDR1 and CDR2 sequences are MNHNY and SVGAGI (reference sequence). The CDR3 runs 13 residues. V gave up 6 bases and J gave up 2 bases, with 11 bases separating them. CDR3 region: CASRPDSTYEQYF. The CDR3 DNA reads as TGTGCCAGCAGGCCGGACTCTACCTACGAGCAGTACTTC.

The rearrangement uses TRBV20-1 and TRBJ2-3; weak D call: TRBD2 (6 bases). V was clipped by 7 bases and J by 4 bases, with 6 bases between them. The CDR3 has 10 amino acids. Looked up from germline, CDR1 is DFQATT and CDR2 is SNEGSKA (reference sequence). The CDR3, as DNA: TGCAGTGGGGGGGCAGATACGCAGTATTTT. Translation gives CSGGADTQYF.

This clone has a single count. This chain joins TRBV18 and TRBJ1-2, with a weak D call TRBD1 (5 bases). CDR1 is KGHSH and CDR2 is LQKENI in the germline V gene. Trimming took off 6 bases at V and 2 bases at J, with 10 bases between the two ends. CDR3 length equals 13 residues. CDR3 coding DNA: TGTGCCAGCTCCACCAGGGAAAACTATGGCTACACCTTC. Its protein product is CASSTRENYGYTF.

The chain recombines TRBV19 with TRBJ2-3; tentative D call: TRBD1 (5 bases). V was cut by 8 bases and J by 6 bases, with 12 bases left in between. There are 12 residues in the CDR3. The germline CDR1 and CDR2 sequences are LNHDA and SQIVND (reference sequence). CDR3 in amino acids: CASGDPGDTQYF. Written as DNA, the CDR3 is TGTGCCAGTGGAGACCCAGGGGATACGCAGTATTTT.

The CDR3 reads CASSLRDRGPKSSTDTQYF. CDR3 in DNA: TGTGCCAGCAGTTTAAGGGACAGGGGGCCCAAATCTAGCACAGATACGCAGTATTTT. The J gene is TRBJ2-3, the V gene TRBV27; 12 bases line up with TRBD1. The CDR3 loop spans 19 amino acids. The V gene's germline CDR1 is MNHEY and CDR2 SMNVEV (reference sequence). The J segment lost 0 bases and the V segment lost 2 bases, leaving 9 bases of the junction unmatched.

This chain links TRBV6-5 with TRBJ1-1; 7 nucleotides align to TRBD1. Germline assignment: CDR1 MNHEY and CDR2 SVGAGI. Trimming cost V 2 bases and J 2 bases; bases outside gene matches: 8. The CDR3 runs to 16 residues. The DNA for the CDR3 is TGTGCCAGCAGTTACCAGGGACAGACCGAAAACACTGAAGCTTTCTTT. Translated, it gives CASSYQGQTENTEAFF.

This clone is a singleton in its sample. This chain links TRBV28 with TRBJ2-7, with 11 bases aligning to TRBD1. Germline CDR1 is MDHEN and CDR2 is SYDVKM. This CDR3 has 15 amino acids. V was clipped by 2 bases and J by 5 bases; unmatched bases: 5. CDR3 region: CASSLGGQGGNEQYF. Written as DNA, the CDR3 is TGTGCCAGCAGTTTAGGGGGACAGGGGGGAAACGAGCAGTACTTC.

The CDR3 coding sequence is TGTGCCAGCAGTCATAATACGCAGTATTTT. It translates to CASSHNTQYF. The chain is built from TRBV11-2 and TRBJ2-3, with D unclear. Per the germline V gene, CDR1 is SGHAT and CDR2 is FQNNGV. The germline V and J ends were trimmed by 6 bases and 7 bases, with 5 bases remaining between them. CDR3 size: 10 residues.

The chain couples TRBV29-1 to TRBJ1-2; no reliable D call. This CDR3 contains 12 residues. Per germline, CDR1 SQVTM and CDR2 ANQGSEA. V lost 7 bases, J lost 6 bases, and 15 bases lay in between. The CDR3 region is CSALPWGDGYTF. The CDR3 DNA follows: TGCAGCGCCCTCCCCTGGGGAGATGGCTACACCTTC.

This chain joins TRBV7-2 and TRBJ1-2, with 11 positions matching TRBD1. The CDR3 loop spans 15 amino acids. Germline values: CDR1 SGHTA, CDR2 FQGNSA. V lost 11 bases to trimming and J lost 2 bases; unmatched junction nucleotides: 10. The CDR3 here is CAGWTGGGRNYGYTF. The CDR3 coding sequence is TGTGCCGGATGGACAGGGGGCGGGAGGAACTATGGCTACACCTTC.

This clone was found once. The V gene is TRBV25-1, the J gene TRBJ2-5; TRBD2 matches at 10 bases. V dropped 3 bases and J dropped 0; count of bases not matched to a gene: 7. Germline V CDR1 and CDR2: MGHDK, SYGVNS. The CDR3 length is 17 residues. Here the CDR3 DNA reads TGTGCCAGCAGTGACCTACAGACTAGCGGGTACCAAGAGACCCAGTACTTC. It is translated as CASSDLQTSGYQETQYF.

The chain combines TRBV28 with TRBJ1-5; TRBD1 might be the D (5 bases). From germline, CDR1 is MDHEN and CDR2 SYDVKM. The V and J ends lost 3 bases and 0 bases respectively, with 15 bases between them. This CDR3 has 17 amino acids. The CDR3 here is CASSLGGCPYSNQPQHF. Written as DNA, the CDR3 is TGTGCCAGCAGTTTGGGGGGTTGTCCCTATAGCAATCAGCCCCAGCATTTT.

This clone has only one observation. It is likely a read error, because the conserved phenylalanine at the end of the CDR3 is missing. The DNA is left out, because the CDR3 cannot be placed on it with certainty; the CDR3 is given as TCRdb lists it. The J gene is TRBJ1-2, the V gene TRBV7-9. CDR1 is SEHNR, CDR2 FQNEAQ, per germline (reference sequence). The CDR3 length equals 15 residues, ends included. Here the CDR3 reads CASSPQSTLWEGVLG.

V and J are TRBV5-5 and TRBJ1-2; the D is unclear. Trimming pared 2 bases from V and 7 bases from J, leaving 21 bases between. CDR1 is SGHKS, CDR2 YYEKEE, per germline (reference sequence). The CDR3 extends over 16 amino acids. The CDR3 bases are TGTGCCAGCAGCTTTCTACAAAGGAATCGGTTCGGTGGCTACACCTTC. This encodes CASSFLQRNRFGGYTF. The entire variable domain, with the rest obtained from reference TRBV5-5 and TRBJ1-2, is as follows: DAGVTQSPTHLIKTRGQQVTLRCSPISGHKSVSWYQQVLGQGPQFIFQYYEKEERGRGNFPDRFSARQFPNYSSELNVNALLLGDSALYLCASSFLQRNRFGGYTFGSGTRLTVV.

The chain combines TRBV5-4 with TRBJ1-2; no clear D. The CDR3 runs 14 residues. CDR1 is SGHNT, CDR2 YYREEE, per germline (reference sequence). Trimming pared 1 base from V and 4 bases from J, leaving 11 bases between. CDR3 sequence (DNA): TGTGCCAGCAGCTTGAGGGCCAACCGCTATGGCTACACCTTC. Amino acids: CASSLRANRYGYTF.

The chain combines TRBV27 with TRBJ2-7, with D uncertain. Trimming left V 4 bases short and J 0 bases short, with 13 bases between. In germline, CDR1 is MNHEY, CDR2 SMNVEV (reference sequence). This CDR3 has 15 residues. CDR3 residues: CASSCRTPSSYEQYF. The CDR3 DNA reads TGTGCCAGCAGTTGCCGGACGCCTTCCTCCTACGAGCAGTACTTC.

The chain uses TRBV27 and TRBJ2-7; D is perhaps TRBD1 or TRBD2 (5 bases each). Germline V CDR1 and CDR2: MNHEY, SMNVEV (reference sequence). V shed 3 bases and J shed 6 bases, with 15 bases lying between them. This CDR3 is built from 14 residues. The CDR3: CASSLGTELGEQYF. CDR3 coding DNA: TGTGCCAGCAGTTTGGGGACCGAACTCGGCGAGCAGTACTTC.

The rearrangement joins TRBV15 to TRBJ2-5; TRBD1 is a possible D gene (6 bases). The CDR3 is 14 amino acids. Germline loops: CDR1 LNHNV, CDR2 YYDKDF (reference sequence). V lost 3 bases to trimming and J lost 4 bases, with 12 bases between them. CDR3 region: CATSRAGQLETQYF. The CDR3 DNA sequence: TGTGCCACCAGCAGGGCTGGACAGCTAGAGACCCAGTACTTC.

The rearrangement links TRBV5-1 to TRBJ2-4; 8 nucleotides match TRBD2. CDR3 length: 17 residues. Germline loops: CDR1 SGHRS, CDR2 YFSETQ. The V and J ends lost 0 bases and 8 bases, in that order; junction bases with no gene match: 13. CDR3 region: CASSLAGTRESWHIQYF. CDR3 bases: TGCGCCAGCAGCTTGGCCGGGACTAGGGAAAGTTGGCACATTCAGTACTTC. Supplemented by reference TRBV5-1 and TRBJ2-4, the full variable domain reads KAGVTQTPRYLIKTRGQQVTLSCSPISGHRSVSWYQQTPGQGLQFLFEYFSETQRNKGNFPGRFSGRQFSNSRSEMNVSTLELGDSALYLCASSLAGTRESWHIQYFGAGTRLSVL.

The rearrangement links TRBV6-1 to TRBJ2-1; a possible D gene is TRBD2 (5 bases). Per germline, CDR1 MNHNS and CDR2 SASEGT. Trimming stripped 7 bases from V and 10 bases from J, with 23 bases between. This CDR3 spans 15 amino acids. CDR3 DNA sequence: TGTGCCAGCATGGGAGCGGAGAAACTTACTAAGGAGCAGTTCTTC. It is translated as CASMGAEKLTKEQFF.

The chain recombines TRBV12-5 with TRBJ2-1; 11 bases map to TRBD1. CDR3 length: 18 amino acids. The trim removed 4 bases at V and 5 bases at J, leaving 13 bases unmatched. Germline CDR1 is LGHNT and CDR2 is FRNRAP. CDR3 protein: CASGCTGTGGFNDNEQFF. DNA for the CDR3: TGTGCTAGTGGTTGTACCGGGACAGGGGGTTTTAACGACAATGAGCAGTTCTTC.

This chain links TRBV27 with TRBJ2-5; TRBD2 matches at 13 bases. CDR3 length: 16 residues. The trim removed 5 bases at V and 6 bases at J, leaving 9 bases unmatched. Germline values: CDR1 MNHEY, CDR2 SMNVEV (reference sequence). CDR3 nucleotides: TGTGCCAGCAGTCCGCGGACTAGCGGGAGACGGAAGACCCAGTACTTC. It codes for CASSPRTSGRRKTQYF.

CDR3 sequence: CATSRGVRDRGTGQPQHF. CDR3 coding DNA: TGTGCCACCAGCAGAGGGGTCCGAGACAGGGGGACAGGACAGCCCCAGCATTTT. The chain carries TRBV15 and TRBJ1-5; TRBD1 agrees at 9 bases. CDR1 is LNHNV, CDR2 YYDKDF, per germline (reference sequence). V shed 1 base, J shed 7 bases, and the junction held 14 bases outside the gene matches. CDR3 length: 18 amino acids.

The chain carries TRBV9 and TRBJ1-1, with a weak D call TRBD1 (6 bases). Germline V gene data show CDR1 as SGDLS and CDR2 as YYNGEE. CDR3 size: 15 residues. Trimming removed 4 bases at V and 4 bases at J, with 17 bases between. The chain's CDR3 is CASSTRQALGTEAFF. The CDR3 nucleotides read TGTGCCAGCAGCACTCGACAGGCCCTGGGCACTGAAGCTTTCTTT.

This chain connects TRBV9 to TRBJ2-3, with 15 bases aligning to TRBD2. The V gene end was trimmed by 2 bases and the J gene end by 2 bases; junction bases not matched to a gene: 6. CDR1 and CDR2 (germline): SGDLS, YYNGEE. The CDR3 is 18 residues long. DNA of the CDR3: TGTGCCAGCAGCGTGGGGACTAGCGGGAGGACATACACAGATACGCAGTATTTT. This encodes CASSVGTSGRTYTDTQYF.

This clone was counted between two and nine times. The chain links TRBV27 to TRBJ2-5; TRBD2 matches 7 bases. Unmatched junction bases numbered 0, after V lost 4 bases and J lost 4 bases. The CDR3 loop spans 12 amino acids. Germline assignment: CDR1 MNHEY and CDR2 SMNVEV (reference sequence). Here the CDR3 DNA reads TGTGCCAGCAGTTGGGGGGGAGAGACCCAGTACTTC. Translation gives CASSWGGETQYF.

The chain uses TRBV7-2 and TRBJ2-5; weak D call: TRBD2 (5 bases). Germline loops: CDR1 SGHTA, CDR2 FQGNSA. V was pared by 1 base and J by 1 base, with 19 bases between. This CDR3 contains 18 residues. CDR3 loop: CASSLDPAYYGSQETQYF. The CDR3 nucleotides are TGTGCCAGCAGCTTAGACCCCGCCTACTATGGGAGCCAAGAGACCCAGTACTTC.

This clone was seen just once. V and J are TRBV7-9 and TRBJ1-2; D call uncertain. The germline V gene encodes CDR1 SEHNR and CDR2 FQNEAQ (reference sequence). Trimming removed 2 bases from V and 4 bases from J, with 11 bases in between. The CDR3 loop spans 14 amino acids. The CDR3 bases are TGTGCCAGCAGCTTATTCAAGGGCCCCTATGGCTACACCTTC. As protein: CASSLFKGPYGYTF.